This entry lists 8 T cell receptor beta chains sequenced from one sample in a study of blood T cell repertoires in COVID-19. Libraries were prepared by immunoSEQ multiplex PCR; TCRdb keeps only in-frame clonotypes and omits some of them. The sample records 250,000 to 350,000 clones, 75% to 90% being singletons. The sequenced sample consisted of peripheral blood. These receptors were obtained from a woman between 65 and 79 years old with COVID-19, enrolled during active disease.

Concerning this clone: Other DNA variants within this sample encode the same CDR3. The chain uses TRBV12-3 or TRBV12-4 and TRBJ1-1; D is undetermined. The CDR3 is 12 amino acids. V lost 3 bases, J lost 5 bases, and 7 bases lay in between. The CDR3 nucleotides are TGTGCCAGCAGTTTCGGCGGAACTGAAGCTTTCTTT. This codes for CASSFGGTEAFF.

The chain uses TRBV9 and TRBJ2-1; possibly TRBD2 for D (5 bases). V dropped 3 bases and J dropped 7 bases, with 11 bases sitting between them. The V gene's germline CDR1 is SGDLS and CDR2 YYNGEE. This CDR3 contains 13 residues. CDR3 coding DNA: TGTGCCAGCAGCGATGGAGGAGGAAATGAGCAGTTCTTC. This codes for CASSDGGGNEQFF.

The chain is built from TRBV18 and TRBJ1-5, with 9 bases matching TRBD1. The CDR3 consists of 14 residues. Germline V gene lookup returns CDR1 KGHSH and CDR2 LQKENI. Trimming removed 3 bases from V and 5 bases from J; junction bases left unmatched: 2. The CDR3 region has the DNA TGTGCCAGCTCACCGGGACAGGGCTATCAGCCCCAGCATTTT. Protein: CASSPGQGYQPQHF.

This chain links TRBV9 with TRBJ1-2; no clear D gene. Trimming pared 4 bases from V and 2 bases from J, leaving 9 bases between. Germline values: CDR1 SGDLS, CDR2 YYNGEE. The CDR3 runs to 13 residues. The DNA for the CDR3 is TGTGCCAGCAGCCTTGGGCAGAACTATGGCTACACCTTC. This gives the protein CASSLGQNYGYTF.

This clone was counted only a few times. The V call is TRBV4-3, the J call TRBJ1-2; D ambiguous. The length of the CDR3 is 12 residues. The germline CDR1 and CDR2 sequences are LGHNA and YSLEER. V shed 0 bases and J shed 5 bases, with 4 bases lying between them. CDR3 sequence reads: CASSQEQYGYTF. CDR3 coding DNA: TGCGCCAGCAGCCAAGAACAGTATGGCTACACCTTC.

The V gene is TRBV19, the J gene TRBJ1-2; TRBD1 matches 9 bases. The CDR3 is made up of 16 amino acids. V shed 7 bases, J shed 4 bases, and the junction held 13 bases outside the gene matches. Looked up from germline, CDR1 is LNHDA and CDR2 is SQIVND (reference sequence). CDR3 sequence (DNA): TGTGCCAGTACCCCCCCCGGGACAGGGAACGCCTATGGCTACACCTTC. It specifies CASTPPGTGNAYGYTF.

The table lists this clone with a few counts. The sample holds other DNA sequences that translate to the same CDR3. CDR3 sequence reads: CASSLGQGGTEAFF. In DNA form, the CDR3 reads TGCGCCAGCAGCTTGGGACAGGGCGGCACTGAAGCTTTCTTT. V gene TRBV5-1 combines with J gene TRBJ1-1; 7 nucleotides match TRBD1. Trimming cost V 0 bases and J 4 bases; bases outside gene matches: 3. Germline lookup yields CDR1 SGHRS and CDR2 YFSETQ. The CDR3 is made up of 14 amino acids.

The CDR3 coding sequence is TGTGCCAGCTCAGGGACAGGGGTTCCCTTAGCCAAAAACATTCAGTACTTC. Encoded protein: CASSGTGVPLAKNIQYF. The chain joins TRBV28 to TRBJ2-4; 10 nucleotides agree with TRBD1. Germline values: CDR1 MDHEN, CDR2 SYDVKM. The CDR3 totals 17 residues. With V trimmed by 8 bases and J by 0 bases, 10 bases remained unmatched.